This TCR beta chain was identified during a study of T-cell reconstitution after alpha-beta-depleted transplantation in children. TCRbeta library construction was performed incorporating unique molecular identifiers. MiXCR was run by TCRdb on the PCR reads, yielding one entry per CDR3 protein. The sample includes roughly 500,000 distinct CDR3 sequences, over 25% of them seen just once. The CDR3 totals 14 residues. V lost 7 bases, J lost 7 bases, and 11 bases stayed unmatched. Germline assignment: CDR1 SNHLY and CDR2 FYNNEI. The TCR was taken from a human donor who donated a stem cell graft to a child with aplastic anemia. Sequencing was performed on PBMCs from the stem cell graft donor, taken from the stem cell graft. This rearrangement joins TRBV2 to TRBJ2-5; TRBD2 matches 8 bases. The CDR3 bases are TGTGCCAGCAAGAGGCGGGAGGAAGTGGGGACCCAGTACTTC. It translates to CASKRREEVGTQYF.